The 8 T cell receptor beta chains below were found in one sample sequenced in a study of T cell responses to AZD1222 COVID-19 vaccine. Data came from immunoSEQ multiplex PCR; TCRdb stores just in-frame clones and leaves some out. The profile shows 150,000 to 200,000 clones, about 91% of them singletons. This specimen consisted of peripheral blood, obtained on day 0 of AZD1222 vaccination. These receptors all come from an adult in good health.

This chain links TRBV23-1 with TRBJ2-7, with TRBD1 matching over 8 bases. TRBV23-1 is an ORF, with its function uncertain. J lost 6 bases, V lost 3 bases, and 10 bases had no gene match. CDR3 length: 15 residues. In DNA form, the CDR3 reads TGCGCCAGCAGTCAGTACCGGGACAGGACATGCGAGCAGTACTTC. Translated, it gives CASSQYRDRTCEQYF.

The rearrangement joins TRBV14 to TRBJ2-7, with 9 bases aligning to TRBD1. After removal of 5 bases from V and 5 bases from J, the junction contained 10 bases not matched to a gene. The germline V gene has CDR1 SGHDN and CDR2 FVKESK. This CDR3 has 15 amino acids. The DNA for the CDR3 is TGTGCCAGCAGCAGGGGACAGGGCCGTTTTGACGAGCAGTACTTC. The encoded protein is CASSRGQGRFDEQYF.

On this clone: Different DNA sequences within this sample yield the same CDR3. V is TRBV29-1 and J is TRBJ1-2; 8 positions match TRBD1. The trim removed 4 bases at V and 2 bases at J, leaving 0 bases unmatched. Germline loops: CDR1 SQVTM, CDR2 ANQGSEA. The CDR3 length is 12 residues. This CDR3 is CSVGQGNYGYTF. The CDR3 DNA follows: TGCAGCGTTGGACAGGGGAACTATGGCTACACCTTC.

V gene TRBV7-8 combines with J gene TRBJ2-7; the D is unclear. V was clipped by 1 base and J by 0 bases, with 4 bases between them. Germline CDR1 reads SGHVS; CDR2 reads FQNEAQ. CDR3 length: 13 amino acids. The CDR3 sequence is CASSLGVSYEQYF. DNA for the CDR3: TGTGCCAGCAGCTTAGGGGTCTCCTACGAGCAGTACTTC. Filled out from reference TRBV7-8 and TRBJ2-7, the complete variable domain reads GAGVSQSPRYKVAKRGQDVALRCDPISGHVSLFWYQQALGQGPEFLTYFQNEAQLDKSGLPSDRFFAERPEGSVSTLKIQRTQQEDSAVYLCASSLGVSYEQYFGPGTRLTVT.

The J gene is TRBJ2-5, the V gene TRBV6-2 or TRBV6-3; 10 positions agree with TRBD2. Germline V gene data show CDR1 as MNHEY and CDR2 as SVGEGT. V was pared by 0 bases and J by 4 bases, with 2 bases of the junction left unmatched. This CDR3 contains 15 residues. Here the CDR3 reads CASSYSSSGGETQYF. CDR3 coding DNA: TGTGCCAGCAGTTACTCGTCTAGCGGGGGAGAGACCCAGTACTTC.

The chain links TRBV12-3 or TRBV12-4 to TRBJ1-2; D unclear. The CDR3 loop spans 12 amino acids. The ends were cut back, 3 bases at V and 3 bases at J, with 5 bases in the middle. CDR3 residues: CASSFEYYGYTF. For the CDR3, the DNA is TGTGCCAGCAGTTTCGAGTACTATGGCTACACCTTC.

This sequence joins TRBV5-1 and TRBJ2-2; possible D gene TRBD1, 6 bases. The CDR3 totals 15 residues. Trimming left V 4 bases short and J 1 base short, with 11 bases between. CDR1 is SGHRS and CDR2 is YFSETQ in the germline V gene. The CDR3 bases are TGCGCCAGCAGCGCTCCACAGGGGAACACCGGGGAGCTGTTTTTT. Translating gives CASSAPQGNTGELFF.

The chain recombines TRBV6-5 with TRBJ2-7, with 8 positions matching TRBD2. This CDR3 is built from 14 residues. The germline V gene has CDR1 MNHEY and CDR2 SVGAGI. The V segment lost 6 bases and the J segment 4 bases; nucleotides outside the gene matches: 8. The CDR3 sequence: CASRTVAGSYEQYF. Written as DNA, the CDR3 is TGTGCCAGCAGAACTGTAGCGGGGTCTTACGAGCAGTACTTC.